What follows is one TCR beta chain and its context. The antigen remains undetermined. The data originate from a study of radiation and T cells in renal cell carcinoma. Across the study: Nephrectomy followed 15 Gy stereotactic body radiation by 4 weeks. General study results and limits: No pretreatment tumor biopsies were available for baseline clonotypes.

Germline assignment: CDR1 KGHSH and CDR2 LQKENI. The ends were cut back, 2 bases at V and 7 bases at J, with 18 bases in the middle. The CDR3 loop spans 16 amino acids. Time point denoted: baseline pretreatment blood. Treatment: 15 Gy SBRT to primary tumor, nephrectomy 4 weeks later. Serial blood draws occurred at baseline and 2 and 4 weeks post-SBRT. The tumor was a clear cell renal cell carcinoma. Assay used: immunoSEQ multiplex PCR; TCRdb lists only in-frame clones, some missing. Found here are some 150,000 clones, less than 85% of them singletons; the top ten hold roughly 25%. The chain has TRBV18 and TRBJ1-5; D gene uncertain. Specimen: blood, collected from a patient whose treatment included radiotherapy and nephrectomy. This TCR derives from a woman aged 45 to 65 with renal cell carcinoma. DNA for the CDR3: TGTGCCAGCTCACCAAAAGACGGAGCCGGCGAGCAGCCCCAGCATTTT. Its protein product is CASSPKDGAGEQPQHF. Full variable domain (missing parts from reference TRBV18 and TRBJ1-5): NAGVMQNPRHLVRRRGQEARLRCSPMKGHSHVYWYRQLPEEGLKFMVYLQKENIIDESGMPKERFSAEFPKEGPSILRIQQVVRGDSAAYFCASSPKDGAGEQPQHFGDGTRLSIL.